This TCR beta chain was obtained from a study of CD8+CD57+ T cells in acquired aplastic anemia. The TCR beta profiling, which covered VDJ combination and CDR3 sequence, was carried out using genomic DNA as the template. In TCRdb, the reads were re-called with MiXCR into one record per CDR3 protein. Among approximately 260,000 distinct CDR3 sequences listed, 82% were seen once. Comments on this clonotype: Here the CDR3 omits its conserved ending phenylalanine or tryptophan, so a read error is the likely source. The DNA is omitted, as the CDR3 cannot be located on it reliably, and the CDR3 follows TCRdb's listing.

By flow cytometry, patients selected for sequencing had shown an expansion of CD8+CD57+ cells. Germline V gene lookup returns CDR1 SNHLY and CDR2 FYNNEI. The CDR3 is 16 residues long, counting both termini. The chain joins TRBV2 to TRBJ1-2; the listed D gene, TRBD1, was not tested against the DNA. Sequenced material: sorted CD4+, CD8+, or CD8+CD57+ T cells (not recorded which) from PBMCs. This clonotype originated in a human donor with aplastic anemia. CDR3 residues: CASSGEGGAHTEAFTG.